The source of this T cell receptor (beta chain) is a study of blood T cell repertoires in COVID-19. Study-wide background: Spain, Italy and the United States supplied samples that represented acute and convalescent COVID-19.

The CDR3 length is 14 residues. The V and J ends lost 5 bases and 0 bases, in that order; junction bases with no gene match: 2. Germline V gene lookup returns CDR1 SGHNT and CDR2 YENEEA. In the study's own analysis: Amplification with reference gene primers provided the estimates of nucleated cell counts. Libraries were prepared by immunoSEQ multiplex PCR; TCRdb keeps only in-frame clonotypes and omits some of them. Clone size and the V and J calls come from that table; the DNA yielded D and trimming. The sample has some 150,000 clones, about 87% seen once. The chain is built from TRBV11-3 and TRBJ2-3; 7 nucleotides match TRBD1. Sequenced material: peripheral blood. This sequence originates from a woman older than 75 with acute or convalescent COVID-19. The CDR3 reads CASSDRVSTDTQYF. In DNA form, the CDR3 reads TGTGCCAGCAGCGACAGGGTCAGCACAGATACGCAGTATTTT.